The present T cell receptor beta chain was sequenced within a study of blood T cell repertoires in COVID-19. The CDR3 totals 14 residues. Germline lookup yields CDR1 DFQATT and CDR2 SNEGSKA (reference sequence). The V end lost 3 bases, the J end lost 0 bases, and 11 bases lay between the germline ends. The protocol was immunoSEQ multiplex PCR, while the TCRdb copy is restricted to in-frame clones and leaves out a portion. Of 250,000 to 350,000 clones in the sample, around 87% were seen once. This TCR was recovered from a woman between 18 and 30 years old with acute COVID-19. The rearrangement joins TRBV20-1 to TRBJ2-5, with D perhaps TRBD2 (6 bases). The sample comprised PBMCs or T cells enriched from blood (not recorded which). CDR3 amino acids: CSASTGLYQETQYF. The CDR3 DNA follows: TGCAGTGCTAGTACGGGACTTTACCAAGAGACCCAGTACTTC.